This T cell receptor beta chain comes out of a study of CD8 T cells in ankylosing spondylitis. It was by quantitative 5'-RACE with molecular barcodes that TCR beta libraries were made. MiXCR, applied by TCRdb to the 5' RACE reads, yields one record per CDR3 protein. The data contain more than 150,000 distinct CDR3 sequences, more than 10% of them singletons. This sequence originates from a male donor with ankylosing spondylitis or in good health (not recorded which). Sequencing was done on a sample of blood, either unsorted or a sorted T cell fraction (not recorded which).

The CDR3 nucleotides are TGTGCCAGCAGCTTAGACCAAACAGAGTTCTATGGCTACACCTTC. This codes for CASSLDQTEFYGYTF. The gene calls are TRBV11-2 and TRBJ1-2; D is uncertain. Trimming removed 0 bases from V and 4 bases from J, with 12 bases in between. Germline V gene sequence: CDR1 SGHAT, CDR2 FQNNGV. The CDR3 covers 15 residues.